These 2 T cell receptor beta chains were all obtained from the same sample, sequenced in a study of T-cell memory formation after mild COVID-19 (dated by TCRdb to 2020 to 2023). The library was obtained by 5' RACE. Instrument used: Illumina NovaSeq 6000. Starting from the raw public reads, TCRdb applied fastp trimming at Q25, assembled clones with MiXCR and retained in-frame beta chains. Identical CDR3 protein sequences are pooled into one entry, listed with their most common genes and DNA. The sample table contains around 200,000 distinct CDR3 sequences; only one count was recorded for around 25% of them. More than 9.5% of the sample lies in the top ten. The sample comprised PBMCs or a T cell subset sorted from them (not recorded which). These receptors originate from an adult woman who had mild COVID-19 (a few samples of this study predate the infection). The sample titles of this study are shuffled in the database, so cell type and time point are left out; the donor was told from shared clones.

This clonotype was counted a few times. This sequence joins TRBV12-3 or TRBV12-4 and TRBJ1-6; TRBD1 aligns across 9 bases. V lost 7 bases to trimming and J lost 7 bases; unmatched junction nucleotides: 5. The CDR3 is made up of 14 amino acids. The CDR3 bases are TGTGCCAGCACTCTAGGACAGGGGAATTCACCCCTCCACTTT. Translated, it gives CASTLGQGNSPLHF.

This chain connects TRBV9 to TRBJ2-1, with D perhaps TRBD1 or TRBD2 (5 bases each). V lost 3 bases to trimming and J lost 0 bases, with 10 bases between them. Germline lookup yields CDR1 SGDLS and CDR2 YYNGEE. This CDR3 is 15 amino acids long. CDR3 sequence (DNA): TGTGCCAGCAGCGCCGGGACCGCCTCCTACAATGAGCAGTTCTTC. Its protein is CASSAGTASYNEQFF.